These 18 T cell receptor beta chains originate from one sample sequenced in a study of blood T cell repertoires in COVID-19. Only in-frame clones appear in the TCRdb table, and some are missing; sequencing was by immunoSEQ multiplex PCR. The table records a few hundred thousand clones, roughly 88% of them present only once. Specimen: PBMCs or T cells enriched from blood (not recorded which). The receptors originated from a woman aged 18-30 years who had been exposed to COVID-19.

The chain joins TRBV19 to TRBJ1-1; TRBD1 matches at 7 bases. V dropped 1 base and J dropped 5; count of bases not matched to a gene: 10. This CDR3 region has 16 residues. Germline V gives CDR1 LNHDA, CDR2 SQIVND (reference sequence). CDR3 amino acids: CASSIGQGRAGTEAFF. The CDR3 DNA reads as TGTGCCAGTAGTATAGGACAGGGCCGGGCAGGTACTGAAGCTTTCTTT.

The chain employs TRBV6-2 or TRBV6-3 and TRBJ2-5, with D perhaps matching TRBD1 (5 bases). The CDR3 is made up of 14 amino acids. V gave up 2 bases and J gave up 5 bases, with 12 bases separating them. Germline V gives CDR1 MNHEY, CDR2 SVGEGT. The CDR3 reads CASSYTGQLETQYF. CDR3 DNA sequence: TGTGCCAGCAGTTACACCGGACAATTGGAGACCCAGTACTTC.

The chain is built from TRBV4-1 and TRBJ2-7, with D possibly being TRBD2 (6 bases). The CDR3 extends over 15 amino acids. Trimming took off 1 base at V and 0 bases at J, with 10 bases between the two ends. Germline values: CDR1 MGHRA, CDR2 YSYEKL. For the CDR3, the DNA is TGCGCCAGCAGCCAAGCCAGCGGGCACTCCTACGAGCAGTACTTC. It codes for CASSQASGHSYEQYF.

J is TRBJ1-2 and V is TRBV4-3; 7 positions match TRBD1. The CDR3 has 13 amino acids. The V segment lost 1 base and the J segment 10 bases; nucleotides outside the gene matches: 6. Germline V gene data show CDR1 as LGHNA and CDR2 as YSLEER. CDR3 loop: CASSQAGTETYTF. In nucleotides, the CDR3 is TGCGCCAGCAGCCAAGCAGGGACAGAGACCTACACCTTC.

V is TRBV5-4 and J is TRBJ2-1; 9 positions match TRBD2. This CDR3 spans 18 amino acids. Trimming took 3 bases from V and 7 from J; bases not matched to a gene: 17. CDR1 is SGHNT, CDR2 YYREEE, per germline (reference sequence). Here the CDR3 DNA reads TGTGCCAGCAGCTCACGGAACTATTTAGCGGGAGAAGGGAATGAGCAGTTCTTC. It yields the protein CASSSRNYLAGEGNEQFF.

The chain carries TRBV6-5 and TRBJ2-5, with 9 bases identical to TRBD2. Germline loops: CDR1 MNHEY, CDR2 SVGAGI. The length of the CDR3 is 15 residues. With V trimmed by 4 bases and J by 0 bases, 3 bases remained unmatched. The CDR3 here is CASSLSSGDQETQYF. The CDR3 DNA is TGTGCCAGCAGTTTGTCTAGCGGGGACCAAGAGACCCAGTACTTC.

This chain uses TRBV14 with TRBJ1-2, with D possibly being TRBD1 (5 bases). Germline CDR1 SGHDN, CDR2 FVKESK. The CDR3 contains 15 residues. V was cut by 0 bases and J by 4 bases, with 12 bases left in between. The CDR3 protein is CASSQDHTGGYGYTF. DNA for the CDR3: TGTGCCAGCAGCCAAGATCACACGGGGGGCTATGGCTACACCTTC.

The DNA of the CDR3 is TGTGCCAGCAATGTGGGACAGGGGAATGAAAAACTGTTTTTT. Translated: CASNVGQGNEKLFF. The V gene is TRBV6-6, the J gene TRBJ1-4; 10 positions agree with TRBD1. Germline lookup yields CDR1 MNHNY and CDR2 SVGAGI (reference sequence). The trim removed 7 bases at V and 5 bases at J, leaving 4 bases unmatched. This CDR3 contains 14 residues.

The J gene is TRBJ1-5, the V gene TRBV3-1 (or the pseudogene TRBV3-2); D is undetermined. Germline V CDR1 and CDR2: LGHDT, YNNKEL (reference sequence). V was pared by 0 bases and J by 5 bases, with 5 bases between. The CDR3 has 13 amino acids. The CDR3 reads CASSQDRDQPQHF. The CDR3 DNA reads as TGTGCCAGCAGCCAAGATCGCGATCAGCCCCAGCATTTT.

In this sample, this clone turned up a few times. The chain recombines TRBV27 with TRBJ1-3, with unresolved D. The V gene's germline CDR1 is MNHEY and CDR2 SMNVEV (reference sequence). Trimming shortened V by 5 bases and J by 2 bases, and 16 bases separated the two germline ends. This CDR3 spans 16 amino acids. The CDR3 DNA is TGTGCCAGCAGTGAAAGGCCCGGGGAACCTGGAAACACCATATATTTT. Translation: CASSERPGEPGNTIYF.

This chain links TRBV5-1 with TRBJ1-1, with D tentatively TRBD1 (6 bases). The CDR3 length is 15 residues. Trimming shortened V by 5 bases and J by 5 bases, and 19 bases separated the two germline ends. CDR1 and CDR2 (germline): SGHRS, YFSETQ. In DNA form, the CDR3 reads TGCGCCAGCAGGGATAGGCAGGGGATAGAAACTGAAGCTTTCTTT. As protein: CASRDRQGIETEAFF.

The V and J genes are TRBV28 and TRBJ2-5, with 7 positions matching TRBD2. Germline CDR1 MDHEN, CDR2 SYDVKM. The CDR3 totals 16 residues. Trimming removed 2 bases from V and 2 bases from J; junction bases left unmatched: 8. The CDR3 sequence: CASSLAGFGGQETQYF. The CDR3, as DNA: TGTGCCAGCAGTTTAGCCGGGTTCGGGGGGCAAGAGACCCAGTACTTC.

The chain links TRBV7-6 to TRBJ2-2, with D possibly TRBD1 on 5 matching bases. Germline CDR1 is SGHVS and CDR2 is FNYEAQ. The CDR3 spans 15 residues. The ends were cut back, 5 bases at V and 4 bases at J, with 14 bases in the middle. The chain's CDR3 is CASSPTESSTGELFF. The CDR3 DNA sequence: TGTGCCAGCAGCCCGACAGAGTCGAGCACCGGGGAGCTGTTTTTT. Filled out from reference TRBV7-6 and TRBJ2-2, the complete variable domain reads GAGVSQSPRYKVTKRGQDVALRCDPISGHVSLYWYRQALGQGPEFLTYFNYEAQQDKSGLPNDRFSAERPEGSISTLTIQRTEQRDSAMYRCASSPTESSTGELFFGEGSRLTVL.

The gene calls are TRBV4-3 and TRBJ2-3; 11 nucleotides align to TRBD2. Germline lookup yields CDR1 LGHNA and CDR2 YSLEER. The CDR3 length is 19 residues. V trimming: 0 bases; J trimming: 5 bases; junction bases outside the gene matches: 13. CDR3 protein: CASSQDSGPSGGHRDTQYF. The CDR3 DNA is TGCGCCAGCAGCCAAGATAGTGGGCCTAGCGGGGGGCACAGAGATACGCAGTATTTT.

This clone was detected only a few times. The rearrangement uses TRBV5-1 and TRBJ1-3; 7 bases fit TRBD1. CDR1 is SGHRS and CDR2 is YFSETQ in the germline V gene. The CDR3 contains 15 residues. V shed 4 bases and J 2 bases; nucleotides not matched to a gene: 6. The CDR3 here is CASSVGTVPGNTIYF. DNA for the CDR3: TGCGCCAGCAGCGTAGGGACAGTTCCTGGAAACACCATATATTTT.

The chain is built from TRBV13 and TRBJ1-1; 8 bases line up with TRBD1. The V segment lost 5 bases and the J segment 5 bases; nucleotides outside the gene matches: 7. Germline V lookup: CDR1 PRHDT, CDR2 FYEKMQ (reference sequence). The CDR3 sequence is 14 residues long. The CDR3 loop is CASSIRTGWTEAFF. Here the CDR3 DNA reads TGTGCCAGCAGCATAAGGACAGGGTGGACTGAAGCTTTCTTT. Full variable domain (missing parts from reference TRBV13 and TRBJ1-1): AAGVIQSPRHLIKEKRETATLKCYPIPRHDTVYWYQQGPGQDPQFLISFYEKMQSDKGSIPDRFSAQQFSDYHSELNMSSLELGDSALYFCASSIRTGWTEAFFGQGTRLTVV.

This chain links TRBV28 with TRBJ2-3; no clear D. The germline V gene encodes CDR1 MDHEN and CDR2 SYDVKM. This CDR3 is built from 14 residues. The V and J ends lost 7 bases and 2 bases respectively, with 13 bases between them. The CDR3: CASTRRLPTDTQYF. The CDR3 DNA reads TGTGCCAGCACTAGGAGACTTCCCACAGATACGCAGTATTTT.

The CDR3 DNA reads as TGTGCCCGGGGGGTGGGAGCGGGAGATGAGACCCAGTACTTC. Translation gives CARGVGAGDETQYF. The gene calls are TRBV30 and TRBJ2-5; 8 nucleotides align to TRBD2. Germline V gene data show CDR1 as GTSNPN and CDR2 as SVGIG (reference sequence). The CDR3 has 14 residues. V gave up 8 bases and J gave up 5 bases; unmatched junction bases: 13.